This passage covers 3 T cell receptor beta chains from one sample sequenced in a study of cytomegalovirus exposure and HLA in healthy donors. PCR was performed using 60 Vbeta and 13 Jbeta primers. Sequencing used immunoSEQ multiplex PCR; TCRdb keeps in-frame clones, though not all of them. The sample shows about 140,000 clones, 78% of them seen only once. The sequenced sample consisted of PBMCs. These receptors were obtained from a female donor in good health and CMV-seronegative.

This chain links TRBV27 with TRBJ2-3, with D tentatively TRBD2 (6 bases). Germline CDR1 MNHEY, CDR2 SMNVEV (reference sequence). Trimming took off 6 bases at V and 0 bases at J, with 19 bases between the two ends. This CDR3 is 17 amino acids long. CDR3 coding DNA: TGTGCCAGCAGCTTGGCGGGGCGAGGGACTAGCACAGATACGCAGTATTTT. Protein sequence: CASSLAGRGTSTDTQYF.

The chain has TRBV28 and TRBJ1-2; D unresolved. Trimming stripped 8 bases from V and 4 bases from J, with 11 bases between. This CDR3 spans 12 amino acids. Germline V gene sequence: CDR1 MDHEN, CDR2 SYDVKM. The CDR3 bases are TGTGCCAGCGGAGTGGCCGGCTATGGCTACACCTTC. Its translation is CASGVAGYGYTF.

V usage is TRBV28 and J usage is TRBJ2-7, with TRBD2 identical over 11 bases. The junction had 3 bases not matched to a gene; V was cut back by 5 bases and J by 3 bases. The CDR3 is 14 residues long. Germline lookup yields CDR1 MDHEN and CDR2 SYDVKM. This CDR3 is CASSRLAGHYEQYF. Here the CDR3 DNA reads TGTGCCAGCAGTCGACTAGCGGGACACTACGAGCAGTACTTC. The full variable domain, rest sourced from reference TRBV28 and TRBJ2-7, is DVKVTQSSRYLVKRTGEKVFLECVQDMDHENMFWYRQDPGLGLRLIYFSYDVKMKEKGDIPEGYSVSREKKERFSLILESASTNQTSMYLCASSRLAGHYEQYFGPGTRLTVT.